Shown below are 14 T cell receptor beta chains from a single sample sequenced in a study of CD8 T cells in ankylosing spondylitis. TCRdb fed the 5' RACE reads into MiXCR, producing one record per CDR3 protein. This sample has roughly 440,000 distinct CDR3 sequences, with approximately 17% found just once. Findings of the study overall: Seemingly characteristic of ankylosing spondylitis blood was a TCR beta motif consisting of about 8 highly homologous variants.

For these TCRs, the target antigens are not known. Sequencing was done on a sample of blood, either unsorted or a sorted T cell fraction (not recorded which). The origin of the receptors is a male donor with ankylosing spondylitis.

This clonotype was seen at least ten times. The chain joins TRBV29-1 to TRBJ1-4; 9 bases map to TRBD1. V lost 2 bases and J lost 10; bases outside the gene matches: 5. Germline lookup yields CDR1 SQVTM and CDR2 ANQGSEA. This CDR3 has 13 residues. CDR3 amino acids: CSVENRGQGKLFF. DNA for the CDR3: TGCAGCGTTGAAAACAGGGGGCAAGGAAAACTGTTTTTT.

The table lists this clonotype with a few counts. The V and J genes are TRBV9 and TRBJ2-5; 9 bases are a match to TRBD2. Germline CDR1 SGDLS, CDR2 YYNGEE. CDR3 size: 15 residues. V shed 0 bases and J 4 bases; nucleotides not matched to a gene: 4. CDR3 residues: CASSVEGTSPETQYF. CDR3 bases: TGTGCCAGCAGCGTAGAAGGGACTAGCCCAGAGACCCAGTACTTC.

J is TRBJ2-1 and V is TRBV7-2, with D tentatively TRBD2 (5 bases). The CDR3 sequence is 16 residues long. V lost 1 base, J lost 0 bases, and 10 bases lay in between. The germline V gene has CDR1 SGHTA and CDR2 FQGNSA. The CDR3: CASSLEGGHSYNEQFF. The CDR3 DNA is TGTGCCAGCAGCTTAGAGGGCGGGCACTCCTACAATGAGCAGTTCTTC. Full variable domain (rest looked up from reference TRBV7-2 and TRBJ2-1): GAGVSQSPSNKVTEKGKDVELRCDPISGHTALYWYRQSLGQGLEFLIYFQGNSAPDKSGLPSDRFSAERTGGSVSTLTIQRTQQEDSAVYLCASSLEGGHSYNEQFFGPGTRLTVL.

This clonotype occurred a few times. The rearrangement links TRBV11-2 to TRBJ2-1; 12 bases align to TRBD2. Per the germline V gene, CDR1 is SGHAT and CDR2 is FQNNGV. With 3 bases clipped from V and 4 bases from J, the junction kept 10 bases outside the gene matches. CDR3 length: 18 amino acids. The CDR3, as DNA: TGTGCCAGCAGCTTCTTCCCCCTACTAGCGGGAGGTTACAATGAGCAGTTCTTC. Protein sequence: CASSFFPLLAGGYNEQFF. The full variable domain, rest sourced from reference TRBV11-2 and TRBJ2-1, is EAGVAQSPRYKIIEKRQSVAFWCNPISGHATLYWYQQILGQGPKLLIQFQNNGVVDDSQLPKDRFSAERLKGVDSTLKIQPAKLEDSAVYLCASSFFPLLAGGYNEQFFGPGTRLTVL.

The chain carries TRBV7-9 and TRBJ2-7, with D tentatively TRBD1 (5 bases). The CDR3 sequence is 14 residues long. Trimming took 3 bases from V and 7 from J, leaving 16 bases between them. CDR1 is SEHNR, CDR2 FQNEAQ, per germline (reference sequence). CDR3 nucleotide sequence: TGTGCCAGCAGCTTGGGCCCAGGGTCAGGGGAGCAGTACTTC. Translated: CASSLGPGSGEQYF.

The V gene is TRBV3-1, the J gene TRBJ2-5; TRBD2 aligns across 8 bases. V dropped 4 bases and J dropped 5; count of bases not matched to a gene: 9. CDR1 LGHDT and CDR2 YNNKEL come from the germline V gene (reference sequence). The CDR3 extends over 15 amino acids. The CDR3 nucleotides are TGTGCCAGCAGCCCGGGACTAGACAACACGGAGACCCAGTACTTC. Translation gives CASSPGLDNTETQYF.

This clonotype has just a few counts. CDR3 sequence: CASSLLGAGQPQHF. The CDR3 nucleotides read TGTGCCAGCAGTTTGTTGGGGGCAGGTCAGCCCCAGCATTTT. The rearrangement joins TRBV12-3 or TRBV12-4 to TRBJ1-5, with D maybe TRBD1 (6 bases). CDR3 size: 14 residues. V shed 3 bases and J shed 6 bases, with 12 bases lying between them.

This rearrangement joins TRBV25-1 to TRBJ2-7; D call uncertain. Looked up from germline, CDR1 is MGHDK and CDR2 is SYGVNS. Trimming left V 2 bases short and J 6 bases short, with 5 bases between. The CDR3 is 11 residues long. CDR3 protein: CASSEGVEQYF. As DNA, the CDR3 is TGTGCCAGCAGTGAAGGAGTCGAGCAGTACTTC.

The V and J genes are TRBV12-3 or TRBV12-4 and TRBJ2-7; 7 bases align to TRBD1. The CDR3 covers 15 residues. The V gene end was trimmed by 5 bases and the J gene end by 0 bases; junction bases not matched to a gene: 7. The CDR3 loop is CASSRGQEYSYEQYF. The CDR3 DNA follows: TGTGCCAGCAGTCGCGGACAGGAGTACTCCTACGAGCAGTACTTC.

The chain recombines TRBV12-3 or TRBV12-4 with TRBJ2-3; either TRBD1 or TRBD2 may fit D (5 bases each). CDR3 length: 15 amino acids. The V end lost 7 bases, the J end lost 4 bases, and 18 bases lay between the germline ends. In DNA form, the CDR3 reads TGTGCCAGCACCCCGGAAGGGGAGTTGGCAGATACGCAGTATTTT. Protein: CASTPEGELADTQYF.

Only a few counts were recorded for this clonotype. The DNA of the CDR3 is TGTGCCAGCACCCGATACCGGGACAGCAGCACAGATACGCAGTATTTT. It is translated as CASTRYRDSSTDTQYF. The chain combines TRBV7-2 with TRBJ2-3, with 7 nucleotides matching TRBD1. Germline CDR1 SGHTA, CDR2 FQGNSA. CDR3 length: 16 residues. J was trimmed by 0 bases and V by 7 bases; bases with no gene match: 10.

The V and J genes are TRBV18 and TRBJ2-7; 7 bases fit TRBD1. Germline V CDR1 and CDR2: KGHSH, LQKENI. V lost 2 bases and J lost 13; bases outside the gene matches: 5. The CDR3 sequence is 11 residues long. The CDR3 loop reads CASSPGQGVYF. The CDR3 DNA sequence: TGTGCCAGCTCACCAGGTCAGGGGGTTTACTTC.

This clonotype has just a few counts. The chain has TRBV7-9 and TRBJ2-5, with unresolved D. Germline CDR1 and CDR2: SEHNR and FQNEAQ (reference sequence). Between the trimmed V and J ends, which lost 6 bases and 3 bases, there was a span of 8 bases. The CDR3 runs 12 residues. For the CDR3, the DNA is TGTGCCAGCAGTTTTAACGAAGAGACCCAGTACTTC. Translated: CASSFNEETQYF.

The CDR3 region is CASSLVGTLQETQYF. DNA of the CDR3: TGCGCCAGCAGCTTGGTCGGGACATTACAAGAGACCCAGTACTTC. The chain joins TRBV5-1 to TRBJ2-5; tentative D call: TRBD1 (6 bases). Trimming shortened V by 0 bases and J by 2 bases, and 11 bases separated the two germline ends. CDR1 and CDR2 from the germline V gene are SGHRS and YFSETQ. The CDR3 is 15 residues long. Full variable domain (missing parts from reference TRBV5-1 and TRBJ2-5): KAGVTQTPRYLIKTRGQQVTLSCSPISGHRSVSWYQQTPGQGLQFLFEYFSETQRNKGNFPGRFSGRQFSNSRSEMNVSTLELGDSALYLCASSLVGTLQETQYFGPGTRLLVL.